This T cell receptor (beta chain) stems from a study of blood T cell repertoires in COVID-19. The V segment lost 3 bases and the J segment 0 bases; nucleotides outside the gene matches: 2. Germline V gene sequence: CDR1 KGHDR, CDR2 SFDVKD. This CDR3 contains 15 residues. Only in-frame clones appear in the TCRdb table, and some are missing; sequencing was by immunoSEQ multiplex PCR. The table has some 110,000 clones, 82% seen once; the top ten hold 4.5% to 5.5%. Sequencing was performed on peripheral blood. The chain combines TRBV24-1 with TRBJ2-3, with 7 bases fitting TRBD1. The source of this sequence is a man in his 60s with acute or convalescent COVID-19. Here the CDR3 DNA reads TGTGCCACCAGTGATACACAGGGGAGCACAGATACGCAGTATTTT. Its translation is CATSDTQGSTDTQYF.